The 3 T cell receptor beta chains given below trace back to one sample, sequenced in a study of cytotoxic CD8 clonotypes in ibrutinib-treated CLL. Only in-frame clones appear in the TCRdb table, and some are missing; sequencing was by immunoSEQ multiplex PCR. Seen here are some 350,000 clones, 60% to 80% observed once, and the top ten hold about 6.7%. The source was PBMCs, collected after 36 months of ibrutinib treatment. The receptor source for this set is a human donor with chronic lymphocytic leukemia.

J is TRBJ2-7 and V is TRBV5-4; the D is unclear. V lost 0 bases to trimming and J lost 2 bases, with 12 bases between them. This CDR3 has 15 amino acids. Germline CDR1 is SGHNT and CDR2 is YYREEE (reference sequence). The CDR3 loop is CASSLATLTPYEQYF. CDR3 DNA: TGTGCCAGCAGCTTGGCCACCCTCACCCCCTACGAGCAGTACTTC. Based on the CDR3 plus reference TRBV5-4 and TRBJ2-7, the full variable domain is ETGVTQSPTHLIKTRGQQVTLRCSSQSGHNTVSWYQQALGQGPQFIFQYYREEENGRGNFPPRFSGLQFPNYSSELNVNALELDDSALYLCASSLATLTPYEQYFGPGTRLTVT.

The chain joins TRBV27 to TRBJ1-2, with D possibly matching TRBD1 (6 bases). V was shortened by 6 bases and J by 0 bases, with 11 bases between the two germline ends. CDR3 length: 14 amino acids. Per germline, CDR1 MNHEY and CDR2 SMNVEV (reference sequence). CDR3 in DNA: TGTGCCAGCAGCCCAGGGGTAGCTAACTATGGCTACACCTTC. It translates to CASSPGVANYGYTF.

The rearrangement joins TRBV28 to TRBJ2-3; D might be TRBD2 (5 bases). CDR3 size: 14 residues. Germline lookup yields CDR1 MDHEN and CDR2 SYDVKM. V was cut by 6 bases and J by 2 bases, with 12 bases left in between. The CDR3 bases are TGTGCCAGCAGCCTCCGACTATACACAGATACGCAGTATTTT. This translates into CASSLRLYTDTQYF.